This passage covers 9 T cell receptor beta chains from one sample sequenced in a study of OX40 agonist ivuxolimab in advanced cancers. Libraries were prepared through the immunoSEQ multiplex PCR assay. TCRdb re-hosts the immuneACCESS table, in-frame sequences only. Its copies lack some clones; in the studies checked, an unresolved V gene accounts for under half of them, and the cause for the rest is not known. The sample has about 150,000 clones on record, over 75% of them singletons. 0.85% to 1.4% of the sample lies in the top ten. Material: CD4+ or CD8+ T cells sorted from blood, obtained in a trial of the OX40 agonist ivuxolimab. The origin of the receptors is an adult with an advanced solid tumor such as melanoma, head and neck, liver or kidney cancer.

J is TRBJ2-3 and V is TRBV7-9, with 8 bases lining up with TRBD2. V shed 6 bases and J 0 bases; nucleotides not matched to a gene: 11. This CDR3 has 17 residues. Germline CDR1 reads SEHNR; CDR2 reads FQNEAQ (reference sequence). The CDR3 DNA sequence: TGTGCCAGCAGGCCAGCGGGAGCATCCCCTAGCACAGATACGCAGTATTTT. This encodes CASRPAGASPSTDTQYF.

The V call is TRBV11-2, the J call TRBJ2-7; 11 nucleotides match TRBD2. This CDR3 spans 14 amino acids. J was trimmed by 4 bases and V by 5 bases; bases with no gene match: 4. CDR1 is SGHAT and CDR2 is FQNNGV in the germline V gene. In DNA form, the CDR3 reads TGTGCCAGCAGCGCTACTAGCGGGAGTTACGAGCAGTACTTC. Translating gives CASSATSGSYEQYF.

This clone was seen a handful of times. The V call is TRBV29-1, the J call TRBJ1-1, with TRBD1 matching over 8 bases. Germline trimming cut 3 bases from V and 4 bases from J; bases unmatched to any gene: 4. This CDR3 spans 13 amino acids. Germline V gene lookup returns CDR1 SQVTM and CDR2 ANQGSEA. The CDR3 DNA sequence: TGCAGCGTTGACAGGGGGCGCGGCACTGAAGCTTTCTTT. Protein sequence: CSVDRGRGTEAFF.

V gene TRBV11-2 combines with J gene TRBJ2-5; TRBD2 matches 8 bases. The germline V gene has CDR1 SGHAT and CDR2 FQNNGV. This CDR3 has 15 amino acids. J gave up 2 bases and V 4 bases, and 6 bases lay outside the gene matches. CDR3 loop: CASSSSGSVQETQYF. The CDR3, as DNA: TGTGCCAGCAGCTCGAGCGGGAGCGTACAAGAGACCCAGTACTTC.

V gene TRBV9 combines with J gene TRBJ2-1; 8 bases are a match to TRBD1. The CDR3 has 15 residues. Per germline, CDR1 SGDLS and CDR2 YYNGEE. V shed 7 bases and J 3 bases; nucleotides not matched to a gene: 9. The DNA of the CDR3 is TGTGCCAGCGCTGGACAGGGCGTTTTCTACAATGAGCAGTTCTTC. This translates into CASAGQGVFYNEQFF.

The CDR3 reads CASRVSGRPLYEQYF. The CDR3, as DNA: TGTGCCAGCAGGGTTAGCGGGAGGCCCCTTTACGAGCAGTACTTC. The chain couples TRBV6-6 to TRBJ2-7; 10 bases map to TRBD2. The CDR3 loop spans 15 amino acids. Germline-derived CDR1 and CDR2 are MNHNY and SVGAGI (reference sequence). Trimming at V came to 6 bases and at J to 4 bases, leaving 9 bases not matched to a gene.

The chain joins TRBV11-1 to TRBJ2-1, with D possibly matching TRBD2 (7 bases). The CDR3 runs 15 residues. Germline V lookup: CDR1 SGHAT, CDR2 FQDESV (reference sequence). V lost 8 bases to trimming and J lost 2 bases, with 16 bases between them. The CDR3 here is CASGRGGIAYNEQFF. For the CDR3, the DNA is TGTGCCAGCGGGAGGGGGGGTATCGCCTACAATGAGCAGTTCTTC.

This clone was counted only a few times. The identical CDR3 is also encoded by other nucleotide sequences in the sample. This rearrangement joins TRBV10-3 to TRBJ1-5, with 8 bases matching TRBD1. This CDR3 is built from 14 residues. Trimming cost V 4 bases and J 6 bases; bases outside gene matches: 5. The germline gives CDR1 ENHRY, CDR2 SYGVKD. CDR3 in DNA: TGTGCCATCAGTGGCGGACAGGGCGGTCAGCCCCAGCATTTT. The encoded protein is CAISGGQGGQPQHF.

CDR3 in amino acids: CASSYNGQGGQPQHF. The CDR3 DNA reads as TGTGCCAGCAGTTACAATGGACAGGGAGGCCAGCCCCAGCATTTT. V gene TRBV6-5 combines with J gene TRBJ1-5, with TRBD1 matching over 8 bases. V dropped 2 bases and J dropped 7; count of bases not matched to a gene: 7. Germline V lookup: CDR1 MNHEY, CDR2 SVGAGI. The CDR3 extends over 15 amino acids.